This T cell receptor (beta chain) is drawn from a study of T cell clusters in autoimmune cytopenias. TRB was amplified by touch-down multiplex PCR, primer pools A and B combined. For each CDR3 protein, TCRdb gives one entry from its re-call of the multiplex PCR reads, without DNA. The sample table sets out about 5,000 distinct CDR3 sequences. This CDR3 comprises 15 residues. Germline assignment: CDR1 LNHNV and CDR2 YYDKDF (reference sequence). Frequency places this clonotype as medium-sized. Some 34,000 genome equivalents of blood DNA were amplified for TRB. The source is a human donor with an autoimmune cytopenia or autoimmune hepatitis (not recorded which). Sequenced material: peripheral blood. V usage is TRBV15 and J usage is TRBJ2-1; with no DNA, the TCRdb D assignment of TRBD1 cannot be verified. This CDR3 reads CATSPGLGTGNEQFF.